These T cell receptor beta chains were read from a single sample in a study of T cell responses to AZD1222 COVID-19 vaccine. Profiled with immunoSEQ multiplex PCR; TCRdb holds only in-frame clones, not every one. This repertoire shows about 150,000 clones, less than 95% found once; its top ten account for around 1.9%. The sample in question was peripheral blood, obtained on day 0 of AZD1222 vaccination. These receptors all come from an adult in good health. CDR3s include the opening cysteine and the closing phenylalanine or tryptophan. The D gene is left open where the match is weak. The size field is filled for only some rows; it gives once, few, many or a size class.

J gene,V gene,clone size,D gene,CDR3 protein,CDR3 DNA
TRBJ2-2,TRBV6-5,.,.,CATRDQNTGELFF,TGTGCCACCCGGGACCAAAACACCGGGGAGCTGTTTTTT
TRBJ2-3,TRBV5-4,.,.,CASSAIEDTQYF,TGTGCCAGCAGCGCGATTGAAGATACGCAGTATTTT
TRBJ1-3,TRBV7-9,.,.,CASSLAVGDGNTIYF,TGTGCCAGCAGCTTAGCGGTGGGGGATGGAAACACCATATATTTT
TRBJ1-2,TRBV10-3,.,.,CAINAGIEAGYTF,TGTGCCATCAATGCAGGGATAGAGGCTGGCTACACCTTC
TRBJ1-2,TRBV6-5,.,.,CAEGEGNYGYTF,TGTGCCGAGGGGGAGGGTAACTATGGCTACACCTTC
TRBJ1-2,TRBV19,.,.,CASSFRTDNYGYTF,TGTGCCAGCTCCTTCCGGACTGACAACTATGGCTACACCTTC
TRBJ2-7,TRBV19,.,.,CASSMGARPEGQYF,TGTGCCAGTAGTATGGGGGCGCGTCCTGAGGGGCAGTACTTC
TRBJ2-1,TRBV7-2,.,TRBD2,CASSLQGAGGPSEQFF,TGTGCCAGCAGCTTACAAGGGGCGGGAGGACCAAGTGAGCAGTTCTTC
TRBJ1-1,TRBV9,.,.,CASSSFGGGNTEAFF,TGTGCCAGCAGCTCATTTGGAGGGGGGAACACTGAAGCTTTCTTT
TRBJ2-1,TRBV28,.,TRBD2,CASMASGTSGNEQFF,TGTGCCAGCATGGCGTCGGGGACTAGCGGGAATGAGCAGTTCTTC
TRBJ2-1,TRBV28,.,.,CASGSLGSTQDEQFF,TGTGCCAGCGGGAGCCTCGGGTCTACCCAGGATGAGCAGTTCTTC
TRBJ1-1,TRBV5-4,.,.,CASSDTPPKYTEAFF,TGTGCCAGCAGCGACACGCCCCCGAAGTACACTGAAGCTTTCTTT
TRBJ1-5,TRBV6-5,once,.,CASSQNQPQHF,TGTGCCAGCAGTCAAAATCAGCCCCAGCATTTT
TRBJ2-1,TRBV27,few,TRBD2,CASSSSNSGTSGMSFEQFF,TGTGCCAGCAGTTCCTCTAACTCCGGGACTAGCGGGATGAGCTTTGAGCAGTTCTTC
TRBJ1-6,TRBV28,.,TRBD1,CASSTQGAGGSPLHF,TGTGCCAGCAGTACACAGGGGGCCGGGGGTTCACCCCTCCACTTT
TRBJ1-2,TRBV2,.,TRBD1,CASSVRSGQGHYGYTF,TGTGCCAGCAGTGTTCGGTCGGGACAGGGGCACTATGGCTACACCTTC
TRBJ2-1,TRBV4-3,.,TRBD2,CASSQDTSGGYNEQFF,TGCGCCAGCAGCCAAGATACTAGCGGAGGCTACAATGAGCAGTTCTTC
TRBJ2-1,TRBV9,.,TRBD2,CASSRFIGTRDNEQFF,TGTGCCAGCAGCCGCTTTATTGGGACTAGAGACAATGAGCAGTTCTTC
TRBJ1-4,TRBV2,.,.,CASNRGGTNEKLFF,TGTGCCAGCAACAGAGGGGGGACTAATGAAAAACTGTTTTTT
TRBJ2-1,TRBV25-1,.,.,CASSVYNEQFF,TGTGCCAGCAGTGTTTACAATGAGCAGTTCTTC
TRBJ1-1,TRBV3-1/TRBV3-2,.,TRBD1,CASSYRGTEAFF,TGTGCCAGCAGCTACAGGGGAACTGAAGCTTTCTTT
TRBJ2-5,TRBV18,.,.,CASSPGGQETQYF,TGTGCCAGCTCACCAGGAGGCCAAGAGACCCAGTACTTC
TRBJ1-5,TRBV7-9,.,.,CASSLEANNQPQHF,TGTGCCAGCAGCTTAGAGGCAAACAATCAGCCCCAGCATTTT
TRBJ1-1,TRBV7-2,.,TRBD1,CASSLTGRGDTEAFF,TGTGCCAGCAGCTTGACAGGGAGGGGGGACACTGAAGCTTTCTTT
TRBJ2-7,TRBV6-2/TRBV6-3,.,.,CASSYSVLTPSYEQYF,TGTGCCAGCAGTTACTCGGTTTTGACACCATCCTACGAGCAGTACTTC
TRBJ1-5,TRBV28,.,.,CASSQTGTHHQPQHF,TGTGCCAGCAGTCAAACCGGGACACACCATCAGCCCCAGCATTTT
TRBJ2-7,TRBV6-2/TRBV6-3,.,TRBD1,CASSPGTGFFNEQYF,TGTGCCAGCAGTCCCGGGACAGGGTTTTTCAACGAGCAGTACTTC
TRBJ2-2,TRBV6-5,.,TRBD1,CASSDRGWFVGELFF,TGTGCCAGCAGCGACAGGGGTTGGTTCGTTGGGGAGCTGTTTTTT
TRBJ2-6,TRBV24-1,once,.,CATSEQTVSGANVLTF,TGTGCCACCAGTGAGCAAACGGTCTCTGGGGCCAACGTCCTGACTTTC
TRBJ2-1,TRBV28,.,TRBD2,CAKQRLAGALSNEQFF,TGTGCCAAACAAAGACTAGCGGGAGCTCTTTCCAATGAGCAGTTCTTC
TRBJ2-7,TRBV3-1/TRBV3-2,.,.,CASSEGPGASYEQYF,TGTGCCAGCAGCGAGGGGCCCGGAGCCTCCTACGAGCAGTACTTC
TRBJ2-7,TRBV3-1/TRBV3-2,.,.,CASSDFYQGGEQYF,TGTGCCAGCAGCGATTTCTATCAGGGTGGCGAGCAGTACTTC
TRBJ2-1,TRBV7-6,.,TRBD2,CASSLGTSGINEQFF,TGTGCCAGCAGCTTAGGGACTAGCGGGATCAATGAGCAGTTCTTC
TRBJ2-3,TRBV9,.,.,CASSVAEGEGTDTQYF,TGTGCCAGCAGCGTAGCCGAGGGTGAGGGCACAGATACGCAGTATTTT
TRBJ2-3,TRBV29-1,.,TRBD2,CSVDPGRGADTQYF,TGCAGCGTTGACCCCGGGCGGGGGGCAGATACGCAGTATTTT
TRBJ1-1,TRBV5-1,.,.,CASSLEGVSTEAFF,TGCGCCAGCAGCTTGGAAGGCGTGAGTACTGAAGCTTTCTTT
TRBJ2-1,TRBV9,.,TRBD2,CASSGDGTSNNEQFF,TGTGCCAGCAGCGGGGATGGGACTAGTAACAATGAGCAGTTCTTC
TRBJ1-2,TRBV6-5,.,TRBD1,CASSNGQGGLQDTF,TGTGCCAGCAGTAACGGACAGGGCGGACTGCAAGACACCTTC
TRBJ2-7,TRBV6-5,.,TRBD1,CASSSQGGSYEQYF,TGTGCCAGCAGTTCACAGGGGGGATCCTACGAGCAGTACTTC
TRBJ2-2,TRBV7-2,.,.,CASSPTGELFF,TGTGCCAGCAGCCCTACCGGGGAGCTGTTTTTT
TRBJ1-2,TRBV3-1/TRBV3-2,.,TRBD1,CASSLAGDRNYGYTF,TGTGCCAGCAGCCTTGCCGGGGACAGAAACTATGGCTACACCTTC
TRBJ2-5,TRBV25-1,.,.,CASTSTGGPGLWYF,TGTGCCAGCACTTCAACCGGAGGCCCCGGCTTGTGGTACTTC
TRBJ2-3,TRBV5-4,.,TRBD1,CASRLTLGTGGSRTDTQYF,TGTGCCAGCAGACTTACCCTCGGGACAGGGGGCTCCCGCACAGATACGCAGTATTTT
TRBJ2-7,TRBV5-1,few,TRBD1,CASSLTGGTYEQYF,TGCGCCAGCAGCTTGACAGGGGGTACCTACGAGCAGTACTTC
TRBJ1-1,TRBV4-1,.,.,CASSQVPIMNTEAFF,TGCGCCAGCAGCCAAGTGCCAATTATGAACACTGAAGCTTTCTTT
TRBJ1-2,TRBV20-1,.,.,CSASILGQAYGYTF,TGCAGTGCTAGTATTCTCGGGCAGGCCTATGGCTACACCTTC